This TCR beta chain was recovered during a study of blood T cell repertoires in COVID-19 (dated by TCRdb to 2019 to 2021). With regard to the full study: Samples covering the acute and convalescent phases of COVID-19 were provided by collaborators in the United States, Italy and Spain. The material from the prospective study consisted of cDNA or gDNA derived from T cells, B-cell-depleted T cells, or PBMCs. The dataset comprised deeply sampled blood TCRbeta repertoires from subjects exposed to, actively infected with, or recovered from COVID-19. A freely available public database, intended as a resource for researchers studying the immune response to SARS-CoV-2, is where the repertoires were released. The samples were drawn from the first 160 participants of the ongoing ImmuneRACE study and from over a thousand subjects provided by 6 global collaborators. The sample metadata nearly always contained a de-identified subject ID, COVID-19 status, age in years and sex. Where HLA class I and class II types were available, the types were taken from metadata supplied by the sample provider, not from assay-based typing.

A remark on this clone: The antigen it recognizes is unknown. No base quality information exists; no much larger clone differs at one position.

General conclusions and limits of the study: Clinical and demographic metadata were provided uncurated, with the amount varying by source and participant.

In the prospective study, participants were roughly 18 to 95 years old, resided in about 25 geographic areas of the United States, and were enrolled through a virtual design. In the prospective study, participants were assigned to cohorts based on the clinical history participants reported in a screening survey and a study questionnaire. ImmuneRACE Cohort 3 recovered participants were defined by two consecutive negative NP/OP PCR tests, healthcare professional clearance, or symptom resolution. In the prospective study, mobile phlebotomists collected whole blood, serum and a nasopharyngeal or oropharyngeal swab from each participant. Additional blood draws and questionnaires over an approximately 2-month period could optionally be provided by prospective study participants. Prospective study blood samples were shipped either frozen or at room temperature before DNA extraction. TCRbeta CDR3 regions were amplified from genomic DNA by means of the immunoSEQ Assay, a bias-controlled multiplex PCR. Processing in the source paper ran as follows. Within the assay, amplification of reference gene primers was used to estimate how many nucleated cells each sample contained. To quantify the absolute abundance of each unique TCRbeta CDR3 rearrangement, sequence reads were collapsed and filtered. For each sample, productive Simpson clonality was calculated by taking the square root of Simpson's diversity index across productive rearrangements. In its TCRdb copy, this immuneACCESS table keeps in-frame sequences only and misses some clones. Where compared with another copy, unresolved V genes explain less than half of these, and the others have no known cause. V and J calls and clone size are copied from that table; D and trimming were computed from the DNA. In this sample the table shows approximately 210,000 clones, roughly 90% of which occur a single time. Clones ranked in the top ten supply around 2.3% of the sample.

The CDR1 and CDR2 encoded by the germline V gene are MNHEY and SVGAGI. V sheds 8 bases and J sheds 2 bases, leaving 16 bases between their ends. The CDR3 goes from the cysteine to the phenylalanine over 15 residues. Only the CDR3 DNA stays, 45 bases, in frame from base 1. This receptor chain uses TRBV6-5 and TRBJ1-5, and possibly TRBD1, on 6 matching bases. Sequenced material: PBMCs or T cells enriched from blood (not recorded which). This sequence originates from a woman aged 25 to 39 who had recovered from COVID-19. The sequenced DNA: TGTGCCAGCCGTCCCAGCAGGGGCCGCAATCAGCCCCAGCATTTT. This translates into CASRPSRGRNQPQHF.